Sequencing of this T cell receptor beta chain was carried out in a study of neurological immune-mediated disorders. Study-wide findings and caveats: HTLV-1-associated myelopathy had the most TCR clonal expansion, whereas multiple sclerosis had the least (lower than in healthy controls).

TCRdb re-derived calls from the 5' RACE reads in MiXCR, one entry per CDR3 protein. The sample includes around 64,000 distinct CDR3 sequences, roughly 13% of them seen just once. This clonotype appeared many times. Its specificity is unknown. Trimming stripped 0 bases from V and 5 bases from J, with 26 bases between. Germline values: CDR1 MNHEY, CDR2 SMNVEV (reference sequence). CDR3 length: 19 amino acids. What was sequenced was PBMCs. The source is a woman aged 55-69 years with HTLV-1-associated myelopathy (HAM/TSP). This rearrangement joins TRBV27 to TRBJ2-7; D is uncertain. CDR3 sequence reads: CASSLSLVRAETKAHEQYF. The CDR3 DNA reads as TGTGCCAGCAGTTTATCGTTGGTAAGGGCGGAGACGAAAGCCCACGAGCAGTACTTC.